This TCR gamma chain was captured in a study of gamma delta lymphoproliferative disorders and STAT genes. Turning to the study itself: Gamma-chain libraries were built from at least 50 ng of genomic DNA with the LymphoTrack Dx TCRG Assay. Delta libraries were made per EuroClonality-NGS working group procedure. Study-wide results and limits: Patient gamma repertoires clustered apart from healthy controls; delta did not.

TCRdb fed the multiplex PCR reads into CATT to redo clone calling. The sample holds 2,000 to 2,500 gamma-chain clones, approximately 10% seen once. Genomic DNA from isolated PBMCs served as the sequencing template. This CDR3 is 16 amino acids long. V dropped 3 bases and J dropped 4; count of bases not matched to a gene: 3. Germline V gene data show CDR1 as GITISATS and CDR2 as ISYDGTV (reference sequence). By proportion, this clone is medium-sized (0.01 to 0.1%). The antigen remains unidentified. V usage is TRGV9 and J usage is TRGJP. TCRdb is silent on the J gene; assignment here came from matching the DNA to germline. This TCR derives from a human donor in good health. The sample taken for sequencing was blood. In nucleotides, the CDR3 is TGTGCCTTGTGGGAGTTTCAAGAGTTGGGCAAAAAAATCAAGGTATTT. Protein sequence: CALWEFQELGKKIKVF.